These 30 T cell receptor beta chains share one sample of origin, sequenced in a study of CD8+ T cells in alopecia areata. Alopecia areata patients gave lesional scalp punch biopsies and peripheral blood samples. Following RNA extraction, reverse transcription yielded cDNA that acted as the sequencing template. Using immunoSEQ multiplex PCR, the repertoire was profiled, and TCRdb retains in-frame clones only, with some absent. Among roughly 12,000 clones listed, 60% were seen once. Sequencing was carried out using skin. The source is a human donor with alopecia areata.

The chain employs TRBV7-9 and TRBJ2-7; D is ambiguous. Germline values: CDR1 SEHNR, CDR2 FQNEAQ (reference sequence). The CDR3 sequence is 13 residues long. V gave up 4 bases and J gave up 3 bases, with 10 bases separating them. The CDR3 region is CASSSRHDYEQYF. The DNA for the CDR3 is TGTGCCAGCAGCTCCCGACACGACTACGAGCAGTACTTC.

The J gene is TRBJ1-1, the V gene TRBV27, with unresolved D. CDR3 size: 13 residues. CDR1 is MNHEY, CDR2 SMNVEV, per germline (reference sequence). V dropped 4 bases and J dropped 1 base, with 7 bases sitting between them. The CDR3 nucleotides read TGTGCCAGCAGTTGGCATTGGAACACTGAAGCTTTCTTT. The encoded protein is CASSWHWNTEAFF.

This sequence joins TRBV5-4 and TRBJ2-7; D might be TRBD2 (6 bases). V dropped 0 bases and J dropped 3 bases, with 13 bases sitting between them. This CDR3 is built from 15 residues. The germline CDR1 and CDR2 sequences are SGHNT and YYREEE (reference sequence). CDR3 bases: TGTGCCAGCAGCTTGGCGGTGACGGGAGTCTACGAGCAGTACTTC. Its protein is CASSLAVTGVYEQYF.

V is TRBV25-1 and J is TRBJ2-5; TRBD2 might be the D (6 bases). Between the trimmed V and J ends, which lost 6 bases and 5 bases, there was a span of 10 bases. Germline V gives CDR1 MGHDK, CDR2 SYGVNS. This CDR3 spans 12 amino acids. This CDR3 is CASRRGTETQYF. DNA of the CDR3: TGTGCCAGCAGGCGGGGCACGGAGACCCAGTACTTC.

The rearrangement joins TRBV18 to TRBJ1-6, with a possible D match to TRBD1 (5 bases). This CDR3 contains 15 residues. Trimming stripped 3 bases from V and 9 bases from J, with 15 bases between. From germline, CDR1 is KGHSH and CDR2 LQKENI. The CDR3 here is CASSPHRGDGSPLHF. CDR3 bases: TGTGCCAGCTCACCTCATCGGGGGGACGGTTCACCCCTCCACTTT. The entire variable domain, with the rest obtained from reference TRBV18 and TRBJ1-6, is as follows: NAGVMQNPRHLVRRRGQEARLRCSPMKGHSHVYWYRQLPEEGLKFMVYLQKENIIDESGMPKERFSAEFPKEGPSILRIQQVVRGDSAAYFCASSPHRGDGSPLHFGNGTRLTVT.

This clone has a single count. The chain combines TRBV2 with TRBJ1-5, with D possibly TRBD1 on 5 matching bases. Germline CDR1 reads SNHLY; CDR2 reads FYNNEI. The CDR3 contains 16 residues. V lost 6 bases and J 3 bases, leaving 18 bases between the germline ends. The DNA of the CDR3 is TGTGCCAGCAGCTTAGGTCCAGGGCGCATCAATCAGCCCCAGCATTTT. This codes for CASSLGPGRINQPQHF.

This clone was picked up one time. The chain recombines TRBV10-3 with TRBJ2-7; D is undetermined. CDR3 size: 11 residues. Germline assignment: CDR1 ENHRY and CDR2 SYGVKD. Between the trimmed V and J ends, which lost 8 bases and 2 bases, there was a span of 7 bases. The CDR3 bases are TGTGCCATCGGTGGGACCTACGAGCAGTACTTC. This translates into CAIGGTYEQYF.

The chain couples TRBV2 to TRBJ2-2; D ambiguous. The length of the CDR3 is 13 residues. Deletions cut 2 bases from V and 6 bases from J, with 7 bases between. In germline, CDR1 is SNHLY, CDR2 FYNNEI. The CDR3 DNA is TGTGCCAGCAGTGAATTCCAGCCCGGGGAGCTGTTTTTT. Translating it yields CASSEFQPGELFF.

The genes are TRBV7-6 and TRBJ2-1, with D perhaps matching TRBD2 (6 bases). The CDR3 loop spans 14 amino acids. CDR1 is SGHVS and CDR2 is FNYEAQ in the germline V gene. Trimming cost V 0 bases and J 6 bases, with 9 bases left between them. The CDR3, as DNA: TGTGCCAGCAGCTTAGCGGCGGGGACCAATGAGCAGTTCTTC. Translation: CASSLAAGTNEQFF.

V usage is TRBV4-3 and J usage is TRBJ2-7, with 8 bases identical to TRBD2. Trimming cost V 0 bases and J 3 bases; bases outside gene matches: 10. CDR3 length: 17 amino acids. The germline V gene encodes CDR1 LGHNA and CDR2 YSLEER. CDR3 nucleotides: TGCGCCAGCAGCCAAGAATCTTTAAGCGGGAGACTCTACGAGCAGTACTTC. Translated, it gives CASSQESLSGRLYEQYF.

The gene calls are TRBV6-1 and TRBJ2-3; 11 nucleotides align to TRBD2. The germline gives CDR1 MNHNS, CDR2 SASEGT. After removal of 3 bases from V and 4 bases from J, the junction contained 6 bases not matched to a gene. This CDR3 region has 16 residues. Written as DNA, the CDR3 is TGTGCCAGCAGTGATAGTAGCGGGAGGGCCTCAGATACGCAGTATTTT. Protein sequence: CASSDSSGRASDTQYF.

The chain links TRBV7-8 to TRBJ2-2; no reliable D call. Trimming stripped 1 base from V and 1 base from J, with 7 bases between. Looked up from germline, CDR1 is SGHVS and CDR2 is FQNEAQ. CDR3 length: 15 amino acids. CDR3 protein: CASSLVGLNTGELFF. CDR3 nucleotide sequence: TGTGCCAGCAGCTTAGTCGGGTTGAACACCGGGGAGCTGTTTTTT.

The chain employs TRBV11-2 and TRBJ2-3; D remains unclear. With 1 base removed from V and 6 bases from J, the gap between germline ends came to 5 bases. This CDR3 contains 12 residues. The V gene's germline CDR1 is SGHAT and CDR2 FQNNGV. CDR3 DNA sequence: TGTGCCAGCAGCTTAGGTTACGATACGCAGTATTTT. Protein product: CASSLGYDTQYF.

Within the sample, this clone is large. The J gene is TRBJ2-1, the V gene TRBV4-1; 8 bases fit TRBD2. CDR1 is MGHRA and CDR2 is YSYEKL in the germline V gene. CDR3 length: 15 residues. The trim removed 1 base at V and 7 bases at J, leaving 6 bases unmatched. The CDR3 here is CASSQGGGRSNEQFF. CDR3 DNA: TGCGCCAGCAGCCAAGGTGGCGGGAGGTCTAATGAGCAGTTCTTC.

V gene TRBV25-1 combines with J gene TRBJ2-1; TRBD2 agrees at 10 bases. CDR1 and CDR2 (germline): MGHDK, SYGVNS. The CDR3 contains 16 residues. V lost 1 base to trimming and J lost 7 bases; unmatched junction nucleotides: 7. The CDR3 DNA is TGTGCCAGCAGTGAATTTAGCGGGAGGATTTGGAATGAGCAGTTCTTC. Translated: CASSEFSGRIWNEQFF.

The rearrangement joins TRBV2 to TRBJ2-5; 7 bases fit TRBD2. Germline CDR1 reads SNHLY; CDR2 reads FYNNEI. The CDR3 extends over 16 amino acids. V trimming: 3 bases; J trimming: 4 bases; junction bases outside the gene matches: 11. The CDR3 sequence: CASSEGNTGGAETQYF. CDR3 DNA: TGTGCCAGCAGTGAGGGGAATACGGGAGGAGCAGAGACCCAGTACTTC.

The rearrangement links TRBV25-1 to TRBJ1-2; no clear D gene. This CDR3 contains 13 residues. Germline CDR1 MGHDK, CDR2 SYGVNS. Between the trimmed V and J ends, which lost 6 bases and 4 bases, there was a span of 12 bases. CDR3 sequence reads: CASSVIEGYGYTF. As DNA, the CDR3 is TGTGCCAGCAGCGTTATCGAGGGCTATGGCTACACCTTC.

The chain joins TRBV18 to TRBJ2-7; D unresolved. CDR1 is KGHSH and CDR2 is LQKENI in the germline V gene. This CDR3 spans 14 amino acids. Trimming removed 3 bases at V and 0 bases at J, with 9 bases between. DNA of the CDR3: TGTGCCAGCTCACCGCAACAGCTCTCCTACGAGCAGTACTTC. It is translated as CASSPQQLSYEQYF.

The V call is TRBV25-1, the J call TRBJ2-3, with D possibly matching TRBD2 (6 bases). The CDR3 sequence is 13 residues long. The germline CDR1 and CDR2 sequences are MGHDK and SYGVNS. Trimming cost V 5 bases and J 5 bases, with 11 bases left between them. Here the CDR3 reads CASSLRERDTQYF. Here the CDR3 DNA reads TGTGCCAGCAGTCTCCGGGAGAGAGATACGCAGTATTTT.

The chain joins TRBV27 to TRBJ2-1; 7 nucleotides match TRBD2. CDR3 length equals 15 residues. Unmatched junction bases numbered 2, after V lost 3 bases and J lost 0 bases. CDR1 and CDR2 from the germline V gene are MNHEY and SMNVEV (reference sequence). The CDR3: CASSFGGSSYNEQFF. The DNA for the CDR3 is TGTGCCAGCAGTTTTGGCGGGAGCTCCTACAATGAGCAGTTCTTC.

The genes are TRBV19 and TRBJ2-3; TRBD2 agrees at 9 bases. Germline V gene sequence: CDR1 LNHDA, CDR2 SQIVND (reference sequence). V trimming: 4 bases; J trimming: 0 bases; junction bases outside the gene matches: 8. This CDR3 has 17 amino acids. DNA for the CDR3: TGTGCCAGTAGTAAGACTAGCGGAGTTTCTAGCACAGATACGCAGTATTTT. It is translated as CASSKTSGVSSTDTQYF.

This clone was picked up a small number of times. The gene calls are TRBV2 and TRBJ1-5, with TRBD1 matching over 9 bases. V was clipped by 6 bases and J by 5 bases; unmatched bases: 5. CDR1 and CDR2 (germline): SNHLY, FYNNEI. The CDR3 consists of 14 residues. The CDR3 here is CASRIRQGDQPQHF. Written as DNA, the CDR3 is TGTGCCAGCAGAATTAGACAGGGGGATCAGCCCCAGCATTTT.

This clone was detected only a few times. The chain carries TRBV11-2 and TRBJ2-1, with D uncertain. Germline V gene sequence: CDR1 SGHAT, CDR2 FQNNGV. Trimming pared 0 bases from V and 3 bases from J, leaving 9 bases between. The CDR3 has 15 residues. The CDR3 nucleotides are TGTGCCAGCAGCTTAGATCGAATTAGCTACAATGAGCAGTTCTTC. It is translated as CASSLDRISYNEQFF.

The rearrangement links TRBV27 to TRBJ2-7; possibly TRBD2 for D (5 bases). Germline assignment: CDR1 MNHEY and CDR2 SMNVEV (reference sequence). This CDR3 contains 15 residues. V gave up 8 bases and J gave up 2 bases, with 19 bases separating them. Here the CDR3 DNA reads TGTGCCAGCCGCCCCCCCGGACTTTCCGCCTACGAGCAGTACTTC. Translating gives CASRPPGLSAYEQYF.

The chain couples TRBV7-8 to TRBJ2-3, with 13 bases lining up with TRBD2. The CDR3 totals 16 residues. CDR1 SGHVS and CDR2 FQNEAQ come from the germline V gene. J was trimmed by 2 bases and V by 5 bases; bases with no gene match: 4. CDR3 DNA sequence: TGTGCCAGCAGCCTCGGACTAGCGGGAGTCACAGATACGCAGTATTTT. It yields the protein CASSLGLAGVTDTQYF.

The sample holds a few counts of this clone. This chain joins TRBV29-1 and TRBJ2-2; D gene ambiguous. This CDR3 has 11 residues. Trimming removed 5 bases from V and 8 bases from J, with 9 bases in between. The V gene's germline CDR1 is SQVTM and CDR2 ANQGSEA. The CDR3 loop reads CSVSKLGELFF. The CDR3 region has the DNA TGCAGCGTTTCTAAGCTTGGGGAGCTGTTTTTT.

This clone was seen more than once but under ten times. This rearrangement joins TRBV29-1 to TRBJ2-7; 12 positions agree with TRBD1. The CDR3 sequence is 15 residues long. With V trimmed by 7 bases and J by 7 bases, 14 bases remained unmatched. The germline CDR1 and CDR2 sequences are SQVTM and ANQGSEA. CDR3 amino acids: CSGGNPGQGAGEQYF. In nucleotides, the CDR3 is TGCAGCGGCGGGAACCCGGGACAGGGGGCGGGGGAGCAGTACTTC.

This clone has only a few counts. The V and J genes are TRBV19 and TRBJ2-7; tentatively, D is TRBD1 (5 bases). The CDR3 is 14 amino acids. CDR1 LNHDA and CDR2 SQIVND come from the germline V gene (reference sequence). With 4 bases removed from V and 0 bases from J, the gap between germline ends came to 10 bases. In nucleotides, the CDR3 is TGTGCCAGTAGTAGGACAAAGAACTCCTACGAGCAGTACTTC. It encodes CASSRTKNSYEQYF.

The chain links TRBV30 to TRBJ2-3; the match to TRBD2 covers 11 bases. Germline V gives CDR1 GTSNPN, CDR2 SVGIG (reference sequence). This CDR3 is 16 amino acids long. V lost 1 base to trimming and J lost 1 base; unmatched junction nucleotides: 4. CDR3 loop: CAWSEGTSGGTDTQYF. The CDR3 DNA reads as TGTGCCTGGAGTGAGGGGACTAGCGGAGGCACAGATACGCAGTATTTT.

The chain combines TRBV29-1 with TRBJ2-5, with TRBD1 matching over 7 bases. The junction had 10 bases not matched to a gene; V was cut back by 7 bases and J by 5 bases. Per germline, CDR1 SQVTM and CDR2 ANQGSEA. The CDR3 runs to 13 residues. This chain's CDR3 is CSGITGVGETQYF. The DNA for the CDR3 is TGCAGCGGTATAACAGGGGTGGGGGAGACCCAGTACTTC.